Here is one T cell receptor beta chain with its context. The sample comes from a study of beta chain features in type 1 diabetes. The V segment lost 5 bases and the J segment 4 bases; nucleotides outside the gene matches: 4. Germline values: CDR1 SGHTA, CDR2 FQGNSA. The CDR3 extends over 14 amino acids. Every bit of the isolated RNA underwent reverse transcription, so sequencing read expressed TCRB transcripts. Read counts averaged roughly 3.7 million for samples of naive, central memory and regulatory T cells. The protocol was immunoSEQ multiplex PCR, while the TCRdb copy is restricted to in-frame clones and leaves out a portion. Among 200,000 to 300,000 clones listed, about 30% were seen once.

The sequenced sample consisted of central memory CD4+ T cells from blood. The source is a young man in good health. The rearrangement links TRBV7-2 to TRBJ2-3; 9 nucleotides agree with TRBD2. CDR3 sequence: CASSVGLASDTQYF. DNA for the CDR3: TGTGCCAGCAGCGTAGGACTAGCGTCAGATACGCAGTATTTT.